The rows below give T cell receptor beta chains drawn from one sample of a study of T cells in Graves' hyperthyroidism and ophthalmopathy. Using its own MiXCR run on the multiplex PCR reads, TCRdb lists one record per CDR3 protein. In the table there are about 710,000 distinct CDR3 sequences, about 15% of which are singletons. The sample comprised blood. The receptors were sampled from a man younger than 35 with Graves' hyperthyroidism. Both conserved end residues are part of each CDR3. The order of the fields is V gene, clone size, J gene, D gene, CDR3 protein, CDR3 DNA. A D gene is named only where the DNA matches it firmly. Some rows mark clone size as missing; the rest say once, few, many or name a class of expanded clone.

>TRBV29-1|few|TRBJ2-7|TRBD1
CKPLPGQDSYEQYF
TGCAAACCCCTCCCGGGACAGGACTCCTACGAGCAGTACTTC
>TRBV6-1|few|TRBJ2-7|TRBD2
CASRYSGTRSYEQYF
TGTGCCAGCAGATATAGCGGGACCCGCTCCTACGAGCAGTACTTC
>TRBV6-2/TRBV6-3|.|TRBJ2-7|TRBD1
CASSGRDRGQEQYF
TGTGCCAGCAGTGGCCGGGACAGGGGGCAGGAGCAGTACTTC
>TRBV2|many|TRBJ2-3|.
CASSFLREGADTQYF
TGTGCCAGCAGTTTCTTAAGGGAAGGTGCAGATACGCAGTATTTT
>TRBV24-1|many|TRBJ2-7|.
CATSEAPPGNEQYF
TGTGCCACCAGTGAGGCCCCTCCCGGGAACGAGCAGTACTTC
>TRBV18|many|TRBJ1-6|.
CASSLVSSGGDSPLHF
TGTGCCAGCTCACTCGTATCTAGCGGGGGAGATTCACCCCTCCACTTT
>TRBV7-9|.|TRBJ2-2|.
CASSSQDGELFF
TGTGCCAGCAGCTCTCAGGACGGGGAGCTGTTTTTT
>TRBV6-2/TRBV6-3|many|TRBJ1-5|.
CASSYVNQPQHF
TGTGCCAGCAGTTATGTCAATCAGCCCCAGCATTTT
>TRBV19|.|TRBJ2-2|.
CASSIITGELFF
TGTGCCAGTAGTATAATCACCGGGGAGCTGTTTTTT
>TRBV29-1|few|TRBJ2-2|.
CSYLADKGNTGELFF
TGCAGCTACCTAGCAGACAAGGGGAACACCGGGGAGCTGTTTTTT
>TRBV7-9|few|TRBJ2-1|TRBD2
CASSLPSGLDNEQFF
TGTGCCAGCAGCCTACCTAGCGGTCTAGACAATGAGCAGTTCTTC
>TRBV18|.|TRBJ1-1|TRBD1
CASSPPRAGGGTEAFF
TGTGCCAGCTCACCACCGAGGGCAGGGGGCGGCACTGAAGCTTTCTTT
>TRBV15|.|TRBJ1-2|.
CATSKFLTPPNYGYTF
TGTGCCACCAGCAAATTCCTGACACCGCCAAACTATGGCTACACCTTC
>TRBV6-2/TRBV6-3|many|TRBJ1-1|.
CASSYSIVRTDTEAFF
TGTGCCAGCAGTTACTCGATAGTAAGGACTGACACTGAAGCTTTCTTT
>TRBV29-1|.|TRBJ2-5|TRBD2
CSVRDYQGTQYF
TGCAGCGTCCGGGACTACCAAGGGACCCAGTACTTC
>TRBV28|many|TRBJ1-5|.
CASSSPRGYNQPQHF
TGTGCCAGCAGTTCTCCTCGGGGATACAATCAGCCCCAGCATTTT
>TRBV6-1|few|TRBJ2-2|.
CATQRTEANTGELFF
TGTGCCACGCAGCGGACAGAGGCGAACACCGGGGAGCTGTTTTTT
>TRBV15|.|TRBJ2-7|TRBD2
CATSRDPSGSEQYF
TGTGCCACCAGCAGAGATCCTAGCGGGAGCGAGCAGTACTTC
>TRBV6-1|many|TRBJ2-7|TRBD1
CASSGTGRAPYEQYF
TGTGCCAGCAGTGGGACAGGCAGAGCCCCCTACGAGCAGTACTTC
>TRBV20-1|.|TRBJ2-5|TRBD1
CSAPSTGTGWGETQYF
TGCAGTGCTCCGTCTACCGGGACAGGGTGGGGGGAGACCCAGTACTTC
>TRBV5-5|.|TRBJ1-5|.
CASSLVARGNQPQHF
TGTGCCAGCAGCTTGGTAGCCAGGGGCAATCAGCCCCAGCATTTT
>TRBV9|.|TRBJ2-1|TRBD2
CASSARLAGAYNEQFF
TGTGCCAGCAGCGCACGACTAGCGGGAGCCTACAATGAGCAGTTCTTC
>TRBV27|many|TRBJ2-7|TRBD2
CASSLDLGLSTYEQYF
TGTGCCAGCAGTTTAGATTTGGGACTATCCACCTACGAGCAGTACTTC
>TRBV2|.|TRBJ2-1|TRBD1
CASSDETGDNEQFF
TGTGCCAGCAGTGATGAGACAGGGGACAATGAGCAGTTCTTC
>TRBV12-3/TRBV12-4|many|TRBJ1-1|.
CASSLGWEKAFF
TGTGCCAGCAGTTTAGGTTGGGAGAAAGCTTTCTTT
>TRBV20-1|.|TRBJ1-2|.
CSAREPRGGVNYGYTF
TGCAGTGCTAGAGAGCCTCGGGGGGGTGTTAACTATGGCTACACCTTC
>TRBV4-3|many|TRBJ2-1|.
CASSQVADEQFF
TGCGCCAGCAGCCAAGTGGCTGATGAGCAGTTCTTC
>TRBV24-1|few|TRBJ2-5|.
CATSDPGTGVETQYF
TGTGCCACCAGTGACCCCGGGACTGGGGTAGAGACCCAGTACTTC
>TRBV10-3|.|TRBJ2-7|.
CAISDVHEQYF
TGTGCCATCAGTGACGTCCACGAGCAGTACTTC
>TRBV10-3|.|TRBJ1-2|.
CAIKNPGDYGYTF
TGTGCCATCAAGAACCCGGGGGACTATGGCTACACCTTC
>TRBV7-9|.|TRBJ2-1|.
CASSSDWKDNEQFF
TGTGCCAGCAGCTCCGACTGGAAGGACAATGAGCAGTTCTTC
>TRBV7-9|.|TRBJ1-2|TRBD1
CASSLGQDLFYGYTF
TGTGCCAGCAGCTTGGGACAGGACCTTTTCTATGGCTACACCTTC
>TRBV7-9|.|TRBJ2-5|.
CASSLANSKETQYF
TGTGCCAGCAGCTTAGCGAACAGTAAAGAGACCCAGTACTTC
>TRBV28|.|TRBJ2-7|TRBD2
CATRGGSDEQYF
TGTGCCACCCGGGGGGGCAGCGACGAGCAGTACTTC
>TRBV28|many|TRBJ2-7|.
CASGDGVYEQYF
TGTGCCAGCGGCGACGGGGTCTACGAGCAGTACTTC
>TRBV9|.|TRBJ1-2|TRBD1
CASSGETGVDYGYTF
TGTGCCAGCAGCGGAGAGACAGGGGTAGACTATGGCTACACCTTC
>TRBV7-2|few|TRBJ1-5|.
CASSLSIFQPQHF
TGTGCCAGCAGCTTATCTATATTTCAGCCCCAGCATTTT
>TRBV9|.|TRBJ1-3|.
CASSVAPGNSGNTIYF
TGTGCCAGCAGCGTAGCTCCAGGGAACTCTGGAAACACCATATATTTT
>TRBV6-2/TRBV6-3|.|TRBJ2-4|.
CASSYVDSEPSIIAKNIQYF
TGTGCCAGCAGTTACGTGGACAGCGAACCCTCGATAATAGCCAAAAACATTCAGTACTTC
>TRBV3-1|many|TRBJ1-1|.
CASSQEGGPPTAFF
TGTGCCAGCAGCCAAGAGGGGGGGCCCCCCACCGCTTTCTTT
>TRBV20-1|.|TRBJ1-1|TRBD1
CSASSDRGNTEAFF
TGCAGTGCCTCCTCCGACAGGGGAAACACTGAAGCTTTCTTT
>TRBV28|.|TRBJ2-1|TRBD1
CASSLGTGAALKYNEQFF
TGTGCCAGCAGTTTGGGGACAGGGGCCGCTCTAAAGTACAATGAGCAGTTCTTC
>TRBV27|.|TRBJ1-6|.
CASKDRTEGNSPLHF
TGTGCCAGCAAGGACAGAACGGAGGGGAATTCACCCCTCCACTTT
>TRBV11-2|.|TRBJ1-5|TRBD1
CASSLMGTGTSNQPQHF
TGTGCCAGCAGCTTGATGGGGACAGGAACTAGCAATCAGCCCCAGCATTTT
>TRBV5-1|many|TRBJ2-7|TRBD2
CASSLAGSAEQYF
TGCGCCAGCAGCTTAGCGGGAAGCGCGGAGCAGTACTTC
>TRBV12-3/TRBV12-4|.|TRBJ1-5|.
CASRCRGGGRPFQPQHF
TGTGCCAGCAGATGCCGGGGGGGGGGAAGGCCCTTTCAGCCCCAGCATTTT
>TRBV2|many|TRBJ2-3|.
CASSESPSRPEGTQYF
TGTGCCAGCAGTGAATCGCCTAGTAGGCCGGAGGGCACGCAGTATTTT
>TRBV20-1|few|TRBJ2-7|TRBD2
CSARPSGFSYEQYF
TGCAGTGCTAGACCTAGCGGATTTTCCTACGAGCAGTACTTC
>TRBV20-1|many|TRBJ2-1|TRBD2
CSARDSGRVNEQFF
TGCAGTGCTAGAGATAGCGGGAGGGTGAATGAGCAGTTCTTC
>TRBV29-1|.|TRBJ2-5|.
CSVSGKGPRETQYF
TGCAGCGTATCCGGAAAGGGACCGAGGGAGACCCAGTACTTC